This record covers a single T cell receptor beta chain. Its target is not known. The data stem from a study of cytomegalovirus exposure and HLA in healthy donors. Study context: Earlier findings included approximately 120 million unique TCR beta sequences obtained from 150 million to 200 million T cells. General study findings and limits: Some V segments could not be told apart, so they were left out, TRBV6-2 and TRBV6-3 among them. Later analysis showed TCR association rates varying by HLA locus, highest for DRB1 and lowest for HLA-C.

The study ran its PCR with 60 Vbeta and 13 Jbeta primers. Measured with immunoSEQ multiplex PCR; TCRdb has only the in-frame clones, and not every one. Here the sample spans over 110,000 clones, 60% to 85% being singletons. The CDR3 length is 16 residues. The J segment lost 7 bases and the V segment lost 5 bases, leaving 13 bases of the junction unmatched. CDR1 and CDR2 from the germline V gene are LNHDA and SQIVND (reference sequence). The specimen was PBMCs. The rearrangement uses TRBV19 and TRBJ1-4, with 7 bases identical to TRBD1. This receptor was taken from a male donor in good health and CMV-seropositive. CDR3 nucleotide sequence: TGTGCCAGTAGTGATATTCGACAGGGTTTGGGTGAAAAACTGTTTTTT. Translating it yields CASSDIRQGLGEKLFF.